Listed here are 10 T cell receptor beta chains from one sample, sequenced in a study of T-cell reconstitution after alpha-beta-depleted transplantation in children. Using unique molecular identifiers, the investigators prepared the TCRbeta library. TCRdb recomputed calls from the PCR reads with MiXCR, one row per CDR3 protein. The sample lists some 550,000 distinct CDR3 sequences, approximately 16% seen once, with 3% to 3.5% in the top ten. The source material was PBMCs from the stem cell graft donor, sampled from the stem cell graft. The receptors stem from a human donor who donated a stem cell graft to a child with acute lymphoblastic leukemia.

This clonotype occurred many times. J is TRBJ2-7 and V is TRBV20-1; 7 bases are a match to TRBD2. Trimming removed 3 bases from V and 2 bases from J; junction bases left unmatched: 10. The CDR3 length is 15 residues. CDR1 DFQATT and CDR2 SNEGSKA come from the germline V gene (reference sequence). The CDR3 DNA reads TGCAGTGCTAGGTCGATAGGGACTACCCCCTACGAGCAGTACTTC. Protein sequence: CSARSIGTTPYEQYF.

This clonotype was seen more than once but under ten times. The genes are TRBV5-5 and TRBJ1-2, with unresolved D. The V gene's germline CDR1 is SGHKS and CDR2 YYEKEE (reference sequence). V lost 0 bases and J 4 bases, leaving 10 bases between the germline ends. The CDR3 contains 14 residues. The CDR3 loop reads CASSLVVSGYGYTF. CDR3 nucleotides: TGTGCCAGCAGCTTGGTGGTCTCCGGCTATGGCTACACCTTC. Based on the CDR3 plus reference TRBV5-5 and TRBJ1-2, the full variable domain is DAGVTQSPTHLIKTRGQQVTLRCSPISGHKSVSWYQQVLGQGPQFIFQYYEKEERGRGNFPDRFSARQFPNYSSELNVNALLLGDSALYLCASSLVVSGYGYTFGSGTRLTVV.

This clonotype was detected a few times. This sequence joins TRBV5-1 and TRBJ2-3; tentative D call: TRBD2 (5 bases). V was shortened by 6 bases and J by 0 bases, with 14 bases between the two germline ends. Germline CDR1 and CDR2: SGHRS and YFSETQ. This CDR3 region has 15 residues. CDR3 sequence: CASTPDSASTDTQYF. CDR3 sequence (DNA): TGCGCCAGCACCCCGGACTCCGCTAGCACAGATACGCAGTATTTT.

This clonotype was counted a few times. The genes are TRBV28 and TRBJ1-1, with 11 nucleotides matching TRBD1. The CDR3 runs 15 residues. Germline CDR1 is MDHEN and CDR2 is SYDVKM. Trimming cost V 3 bases and J 8 bases; bases outside gene matches: 8. The CDR3 reads CASSFPGQGATEAFF. The DNA of the CDR3 is TGTGCCAGCAGTTTCCCCGGACAGGGGGCGACCGAAGCTTTCTTT.

This clonotype was found a few times. This chain's CDR3 is CASNPQASYEQYF. The CDR3 nucleotides are TGTGCCAGCAATCCCCAGGCCTCCTACGAGCAGTACTTC. The chain carries TRBV6-5 and TRBJ2-7; no definite D call. From germline, CDR1 is MNHEY and CDR2 SVGAGI. The CDR3 contains 13 residues. V was clipped by 7 bases and J by 0 bases, with 10 bases between them.

This clonotype was detected only a few times. The J gene is TRBJ1-1, the V gene TRBV5-1, with 7 bases matching TRBD1. The CDR3 consists of 16 residues. Trimming removed 4 bases from V and 0 bases from J; junction bases left unmatched: 9. Per germline, CDR1 SGHRS and CDR2 YFSETQ. The CDR3 here is CASSLEPGQMNTEAFF. In DNA, the CDR3 is TGCGCCAGCAGCCTCGAACCGGGACAGATGAACACTGAAGCTTTCTTT.

This clonotype was detected only a few times. J is TRBJ2-7 and V is TRBV29-1, with 11 bases lining up with TRBD2. Germline assignment: CDR1 SQVTM and CDR2 ANQGSEA. This CDR3 has 17 residues. Losses at the gene ends were 4 bases for V and 5 bases for J; bases not matched to a gene: 16. The CDR3 DNA reads as TGCAGCGTTGGTCCCTTTTTTATAGCGGGAGGGCCAGACGAGCAGTACTTC. Amino acid sequence: CSVGPFFIAGGPDEQYF.

The V call is TRBV7-9, the J call TRBJ2-1; D unresolved. Germline V gene sequence: CDR1 SEHNR, CDR2 FQNEAQ (reference sequence). There are 14 residues in the CDR3. V lost 3 bases and J lost 4, with 10 bases in between. The CDR3 bases are TGTGCCAGCAGCTTTGTAATTGAATACAATGAGCAGTTCTTC. Translation gives CASSFVIEYNEQFF.

This clonotype was counted ten times or more. The J gene is TRBJ1-1, the V gene TRBV7-2, with 7 bases lining up with TRBD1. Per germline, CDR1 SGHTA and CDR2 FQGNSA. V gave up 2 bases and J gave up 6 bases; unmatched junction bases: 6. CDR3 length: 14 residues. The CDR3 coding sequence is TGTGCCAGCAGCTTATTTGGGGACAGCCCTGAAGCTTTCTTT. Its protein product is CASSLFGDSPEAFF.

The chain is built from TRBV11-2 and TRBJ2-1, with D perhaps given as TRBD1 or TRBD2 (5 bases each). The germline V gene encodes CDR1 SGHAT and CDR2 FQNNGV. The CDR3 runs 16 residues. V lost 6 bases and J 2 bases, leaving 17 bases between the germline ends. The CDR3 sequence: CASRSEVRGTYNEQFF. CDR3 nucleotide sequence: TGTGCCAGCAGAAGCGAGGTGAGGGGTACCTACAATGAGCAGTTCTTC. The full variable domain, with the rest looked up from reference TRBV11-2 and TRBJ2-1, is EAGVAQSPRYKIIEKRQSVAFWCNPISGHATLYWYQQILGQGPKLLIQFQNNGVVDDSQLPKDRFSAERLKGVDSTLKIQPAKLEDSAVYLCASRSEVRGTYNEQFFGPGTRLTVL.